This entry is about one T cell receptor (beta chain). Its antigen is currently unknown. Mismatch with germline at one junction end may stem from a read error. Germline CDR1 is LGHNA and CDR2 is YNFKEQ. CDR3 length: 17 amino acids. This record comes from a study of blood T cells in healthy people across ages. Study-wide results and caveats: Observed TCR beta diversity per million T cells went down as age went up. This fall followed a roughly linear course with age.

Alongside a J-beta primer mix, a sample-barcoded 5' primer served in a second PCR lasting about 7 to 11 cycles. The authors tagged each cDNA molecule using a template-switch adaptor with 12 random nucleotides. Via MiXCR, TCRdb re-called the 5' RACE reads, giving one row per CDR3 protein. Of over 1,300,000 distinct CDR3 sequences in the sample, 59% were seen once. The specimen was blood. The receptor was isolated from a man in his late teens or twenties in good health. V gene TRBV4-2 combines with J gene TRBJ1-2, with a tentative D call TRBD1 (6 bases). CDR3 amino acids: CASSPADSGSRNYGYTF. The DNA of the CDR3 is TGTGCCAGCAGCCCGGCGGACAGTGGGTCTCGTAACTATGGCTACACTTTC.